The entry that follows covers one TCR beta chain sequence. It lacks a known antigen. One base away there is no much larger clone; base qualities are not given. The germline V gene sets CDR1 to SGHNT and CDR2 to YENEEA. At the junction V is shortened by 3 bases and J by 4 bases, with 19 bases in between. The CDR3, from cysteine to phenylalanine, totals 17 residues. Left in the record is the CDR3 DNA by itself, 51 bases read in frame from the first base. This sample was taken from a study of preoperative IRX-2 immunotherapy in early breast cancer (dated by TCRdb to the late 2010s). Library preparation employed the immunoSEQ multiplex PCR assay. TCRdb stores this immuneACCESS table with in-frame sequences only. Part of the clones is absent; in the studies checked, under half of the shortfall reflects unresolved V genes, and no reason is known for the rest. The sample table lists roughly 93,000 clones, approximately 90% of them with a count of one. The ten top clones hold 2% to 2.5% of the sample.

This specimen's treatment or condition label, per the study, means: preoperative locoregional IRX-2 cytokine immunotherapy. The samples were obtained from a phase Ib study that tested preoperative, locoregional IRX-2 cytokine immunotherapy designed to prime immune responses. The donors were early-stage breast cancer patients who were given IRX-2 prior to surgery. The source of this sequence is a human donor with breast cancer. The chain uses TRBV11-3 and TRBJ1-5; no D gene can be assigned with confidence. The sequencing used tumor tissue, collected after IRX-2 immunotherapy. CDR3 loop: CASSLVFGVGNNQPQHF. The DNA sequence follows: TGTGCCAGCAGCTTGGTTTTCGGGGTGGGGAATAATCAGCCCCAGCATTTT.